This paragraph reports one T cell receptor beta chain. This sample is drawn from a study of blood T cell repertoires in COVID-19. Study-wide context: COVID-19 samples from acute and convalescent phases originated in the United States, Italy and Spain. The analysed material was cDNA or gDNA that came from T cells, B-cell-depleted T cells, or PBMCs.

CDR1 and CDR2 from the germline V gene are SGHRS and YFSETQ. CDR3 length: 15 amino acids. V trimming: 2 bases; J trimming: 5 bases; junction bases outside the gene matches: 8. Authors' analysis steps: Using reference gene primer amplification, nucleated cell counts were estimated. Some clones are missing from TCRdb's copy, which holds only in-frame ones; the method was immunoSEQ multiplex PCR. V, J and clone size are those of that table, while D and trimming were read from the DNA. The sample has about 230,000 clones; 81% are singletons. What was sequenced was peripheral blood. The TCR originated in a woman aged 80 or over with acute or convalescent COVID-19. V and J are TRBV5-1 and TRBJ2-5; the match to TRBD2 covers 8 bases. CDR3 sequence reads: CASSLPSGSSETQYF. Here the CDR3 DNA reads TGCGCCAGCAGCTTACCGAGCGGGAGTAGCGAGACCCAGTACTTC.